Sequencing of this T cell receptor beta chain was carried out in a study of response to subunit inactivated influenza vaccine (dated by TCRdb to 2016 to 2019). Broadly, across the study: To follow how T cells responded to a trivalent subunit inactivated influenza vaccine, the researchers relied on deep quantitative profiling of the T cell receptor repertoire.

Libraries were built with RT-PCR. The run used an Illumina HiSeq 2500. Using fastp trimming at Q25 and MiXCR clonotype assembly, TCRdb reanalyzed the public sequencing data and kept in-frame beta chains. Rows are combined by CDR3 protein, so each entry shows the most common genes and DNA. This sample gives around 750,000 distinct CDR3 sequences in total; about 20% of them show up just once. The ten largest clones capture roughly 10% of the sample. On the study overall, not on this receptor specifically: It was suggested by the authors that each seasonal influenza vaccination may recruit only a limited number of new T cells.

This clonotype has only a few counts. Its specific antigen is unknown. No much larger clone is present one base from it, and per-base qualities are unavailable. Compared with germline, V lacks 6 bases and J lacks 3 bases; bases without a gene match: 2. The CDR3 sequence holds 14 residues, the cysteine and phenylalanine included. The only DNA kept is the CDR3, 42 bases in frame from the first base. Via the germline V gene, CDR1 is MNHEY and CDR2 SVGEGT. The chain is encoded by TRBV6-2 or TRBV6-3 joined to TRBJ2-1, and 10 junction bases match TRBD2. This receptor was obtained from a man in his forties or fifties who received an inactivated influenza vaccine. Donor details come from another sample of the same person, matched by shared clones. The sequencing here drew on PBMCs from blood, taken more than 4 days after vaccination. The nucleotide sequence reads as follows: TGTGCCAGCAGAATAGCGGGGGGCTACAATGAGCAGTTCTTC. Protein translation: CASRIAGGYNEQFF.